Listed below are T cell receptor beta chains from one sample, sequenced in a study of cytotoxic CD8 clonotypes in ibrutinib-treated CLL. The assay was immunoSEQ multiplex PCR, and TCRdb's table has in-frame clones only and misses some. The top ten hold about 6.2% of the sample, which has hundreds of thousands of clones, 65% to 80% seen once. The source material was PBMCs, sampled after 12 months of ibrutinib treatment. These TCRs come from a human donor with chronic lymphocytic leukemia. Each CDR3 is given with its conserved first and last residue. The order of the fields is D gene, V gene, clone size, J gene, CDR3 DNA, CDR3 protein. A D gene is named only where the DNA matches it firmly. Expanded clones are given a class, and other clones once, few, many or no size at all.

TRBD1	TRBV9	-	TRBJ1-2	TGTGCCAGCAGCACTGGGACAGGGTACTATGGCTACACCTTC	CASSTGTGYYGYTF
-	TRBV28	-	TRBJ1-2	TGTGCCAGCACCGTCCGTCCTACCGGGACTCAAAATGGCTACACCTTC	CASTVRPTGTQNGYTF
-	TRBV6-1	-	TRBJ1-5	TGTGCCAGCAGTGAAGCGCTTCTAGGCAGGGGAGGGAATCAGCCCCAGCATTTT	CASSEALLGRGGNQPQHF
TRBD2	TRBV6-5	-	TRBJ2-1	TGTGCCAGCAGTTTGCGGGAGAGTTCCTACAATGAGCAGTTCTTC	CASSLRESSYNEQFF
-	TRBV6-1	few	TRBJ1-6	TGTGCCAGCAGTGAAGTCCGTTCACCCCTCCACTTT	CASSEVRSPLHF
-	TRBV12-5	-	TRBJ1-2	TGTGCTAGTGGGGGGTCGGTCTATGGCTACACCTTC	CASGGSVYGYTF
TRBD2	TRBV19	-	TRBJ2-1	TGTGCCAGTAGGGGGAGCGGGAGAAGAAATGAGCAGTTCTTC	CASRGSGRRNEQFF
TRBD1	TRBV6-5	once	TRBJ1-2	TGTGCCAGCAGTTACTCGCCCAGGGGGCTAAGCTATGGCTACACCTTC	CASSYSPRGLSYGYTF
-	TRBV6-1	-	TRBJ1-1	TGTGCCAGCAGTGCCAGACAGGCAGTGAACACTGAAGCTTTCTTT	CASSARQAVNTEAFF
-	TRBV29-1	-	TRBJ1-2	TGCAGCGTTTCTGGGGACGGGGCTAACTATGGCTACACCTTC	CSVSGDGANYGYTF
-	TRBV6-1	-	TRBJ1-2	TGTGCCAGCAGTGAAATTGGGGGGGGGCGCGACTATGGCTACACCTTC	CASSEIGGGRDYGYTF
-	TRBV7-9	-	TRBJ2-1	TGTGCCAGCAGCTTACCCGGGGCACGCTCCTACAATGAGCAGTTCTTC	CASSLPGARSYNEQFF
-	TRBV5-1	-	TRBJ1-2	TGCGCCAGCAGCTTGTCCGGGACTGACTCGTATGGCTACACCTTC	CASSLSGTDSYGYTF
TRBD1	TRBV2	-	TRBJ2-6	TGTGCCAGGGACAGGAACTCTGGGGCCAACGTCCTGACTTTC	CARDRNSGANVLTF
-	TRBV6-5	few	TRBJ1-4	TGTGCCAGCGCGGTGGGGGGGAGTGAAAAACTGTTTTTT	CASAVGGSEKLFF
TRBD1	TRBV4-3	-	TRBJ2-7	TGCGCCAGCAGCCAAGAGGGACAGGTCTCCTACGAGCAGTACTTC	CASSQEGQVSYEQYF
-	TRBV29-1	-	TRBJ2-1	TGCAGCGTCGTACAGGGCAATGAGCAGTTCTTC	CSVVQGNEQFF
-	TRBV30	few	TRBJ1-3	TGTGCCTGGACCCAGAGACAGGCCTCTTACTCTGGAAACACCATATATTTT	CAWTQRQASYSGNTIYF
-	TRBV5-1	-	TRBJ1-3	TGCGCCAGCAGCTTGACCGGGGGAAACACCATATATTTT	CASSLTGGNTIYF
-	TRBV19	-	TRBJ1-4	TGTGCCAGTACCCTGGGCGTGGGGTATGAAAAACTGTTTTTT	CASTLGVGYEKLFF
-	TRBV4-2	-	TRBJ1-4	TGTGCCAGCAGCCAAGTCCGGGGGCAGGGTAATGAAAAACTGTTTTTT	CASSQVRGQGNEKLFF
TRBD1	TRBV30	few	TRBJ1-1	TGTGCCTGGAATGGGACAGGGGTCACTGAAGCTTTCTTT	CAWNGTGVTEAFF
TRBD1	TRBV6-5	-	TRBJ1-6	TGTGCCAGCAGTCGGACAGGGGTGAATTCACCCCTCCACTTT	CASSRTGVNSPLHF
-	TRBV19	-	TRBJ1-2	TGTGCCAGTAGGACGTGGGGACGAACCGATGGCTACACCTTC	CASRTWGRTDGYTF
-	TRBV30	-	TRBJ2-2	TGTGCCTGGAGTTTAGACATCACCGGGGAGCTGTTTTTT	CAWSLDITGELFF
TRBD1	TRBV29-1	-	TRBJ2-3	TGCAGCGTTGAAAGAGACAGGGGGCCGAGCACAGATACGCAGTATTTT	CSVERDRGPSTDTQYF
-	TRBV12-1	-	TRBJ2-1	TGTGCCAGCAGCCCCCGCGTTTACAATGAGCAGTTCTTC	CASSPRVYNEQFF
-	TRBV15	-	TRBJ1-1	TGTGCCACCAGCAGAGATAGGGGCGTCTTGTTAGCTTTCTTT	CATSRDRGVLLAFF
TRBD1	TRBV7-6	once	TRBJ1-2	TGTGCCAGCAGCTCGCGGACAGGGGGCAGTTTACATGGCTACACCTTC	CASSSRTGGSLHGYTF
-	TRBV7-3	-	TRBJ2-5	TGTGCCAGCAGCTTAATAGGGGGAGAGACCCAGTACTTC	CASSLIGGETQYF
-	TRBV5-1	-	TRBJ2-6	TGCGCCAGCAGCTTTTCCGGGACGTTTAGTCCTGGGGCCAACGTCCTGACTTTC	CASSFSGTFSPGANVLTF
-	TRBV5-1	-	TRBJ2-5	TGCGCCAGCAGCTTGGGCCTGGGGGTCGGAGAGACCCAGTACTTC	CASSLGLGVGETQYF
-	TRBV2	-	TRBJ2-7	TGTGCCAGCAGTGTGGCAGGGAATACTTACGAGCAGTACTTC	CASSVAGNTYEQYF
-	TRBV6-5	once	TRBJ2-1	TGTGCCAGCAGTTACTTCGGGGGGCTCAATGAGCAGTTCTTC	CASSYFGGLNEQFF
-	TRBV7-2	-	TRBJ1-3	TGTGCCAGCAGCTTAAAGGGTTCAGAAAGCTCTGGAAACACCATATATTTT	CASSLKGSESSGNTIYF
-	TRBV4-1	-	TRBJ1-5	TGCGCCAGCAGCCAAGATCGGGGGTCAAGAAGCAATCAGCCCCAGCATTTT	CASSQDRGSRSNQPQHF
TRBD1	TRBV19	few	TRBJ2-7	TGTGCCAGTAGTAGGGGACAGGAAAACTACGAGCAGTACTTC	CASSRGQENYEQYF
-	TRBV27	once	TRBJ1-5	TGTGCCAGCAGTTCTCAGGGGTGGTATCAGCCCCAGCATTTT	CASSSQGWYQPQHF
TRBD1	TRBV9	-	TRBJ2-7	TGTGCCAGCAGAACAAGGGGGCACGAGTACGAGCAGTACTTC	CASRTRGHEYEQYF
-	TRBV5-1	once	TRBJ2-1	TGCGCCAGCAGCTTGGATTGGCCCGGGAGTGAGCAGTTCTTC	CASSLDWPGSEQFF
TRBD1	TRBV19	few	TRBJ2-6	TGTGCCAGTAGTAACACAGGGGCGCCCTCTGGGGCCAACGTCCTGACTTTC	CASSNTGAPSGANVLTF
TRBD1	TRBV5-1	-	TRBJ2-6	TGCGCCAGCAGCTTACAACAGGGGAAGGCTGGGGCCAACGTCCTGACTTTC	CASSLQQGKAGANVLTF
-	TRBV5-6	-	TRBJ2-2	TGTGCCAGCAGCCCTCGGGCCGGGGAGCTGTTTTTT	CASSPRAGELFF
-	TRBV6-6	few	TRBJ1-5	TGTGCCAGCAGTTTAGGGGACAATCAGCCCCAGCATTTT	CASSLGDNQPQHF
-	TRBV7-2	-	TRBJ1-1	TGTGCCAGCAGCTTATCCGAGGGGCCCACTGAAGCTTTCTTT	CASSLSEGPTEAFF
-	TRBV6-5	-	TRBJ2-7	TGTGCCAGCTCAGCGGCCCACGAGCAGTACTTC	CASSAAHEQYF
TRBD2	TRBV7-9	-	TRBJ2-7	TGTGCCAGCAGCCCCGGGACTAAAAGACCATACGAGCAGTACTTC	CASSPGTKRPYEQYF
-	TRBV6-1	-	TRBJ1-5	TGTGCCAGCAGTGGGAGGGGCGTTAGCAATCAGCCCCAGCATTTT	CASSGRGVSNQPQHF
TRBD1	TRBV5-5	-	TRBJ1-2	TGTGCCAGCAGCTTCTTTGGACAGGGACAAAATCTCTATGGCTACACCTTC	CASSFFGQGQNLYGYTF
-	TRBV5-1	-	TRBJ1-1	TGCGCCAGCAGCTTCCAGGGGCGTAACACTGAAGCTTTCTTT	CASSFQGRNTEAFF
-	TRBV29-1	-	TRBJ1-1	TGCAGCGTTGACAACACGCCGAACACTGAAGCTTTCTTT	CSVDNTPNTEAFF